The source of this TCR beta chain is a study of blood T cell repertoires in COVID-19. The protocol was immunoSEQ multiplex PCR, while the TCRdb copy is restricted to in-frame clones and leaves out a portion. The table shows roughly 200,000 clones, with about 77% occurring only once. V lost 0 bases and J lost 2, with 9 bases in between. The CDR3 length is 15 residues. Germline-derived CDR1 and CDR2 are SGHDT and YYEEEE. J is TRBJ1-3 and V is TRBV5-6; perhaps TRBD1 as D (5 bases). The clonotype comes from a woman older than 75 with active or convalescent COVID-19. Sequencing input: peripheral blood. The CDR3 region is CASSLVAGPGNTIYF. CDR3 DNA: TGTGCCAGCAGCTTGGTCGCAGGGCCTGGAAACACCATATATTTT. Combining the CDR3 with reference TRBV5-6 and TRBJ1-3 gives the whole variable domain DAGVTQSPTHLIKTRGQQVTLRCSPKSGHDTVSWYQQALGQGPQFIFQYYEEEERQRGNFPDRFSGHQFPNYSSELNVNALLLGDSALYLCASSLVAGPGNTIYFGEGSWLTVV.